Following are 12 T cell receptor beta chains from one sample sequenced in a study of CD4 T cells in relation to SARS-CoV-2 and coronaviruses. Antigens of these TCRs are unknown. Before the COVID-19 pandemic, during about 2010-2018, CD4+ T cells were taken from unexposed donors. After roughly ten days of culture, CD4+ T cells were isolated. TCRdb's table, derived via immunoSEQ multiplex PCR, lists solely in-frame clones and lacks some. The repertoire includes about 21,000 clones, under 70% of them detected once, and around 10% sits in the top ten. The specimen sequenced was CD4+ T cells from PBMCs, cultured in vitro. The receptors were sampled from a human donor in good health.

The chain carries TRBV3-1 (or the pseudogene TRBV3-2) and TRBJ2-1; TRBD2 matches at 8 bases. Germline CDR1 and CDR2: LGHDT and YNNKEL (reference sequence). The CDR3 runs 15 residues. After removal of 7 bases from V and 3 bases from J, the junction contained 8 bases not matched to a gene. CDR3 sequence reads: CASNSRRGDYNEQFF. The CDR3 nucleotides read TGTGCCAGCAACTCGCGGCGGGGGGACTACAATGAGCAGTTCTTC.

V is TRBV19 and J is TRBJ2-2; D is uncertain. Germline V gene sequence: CDR1 LNHDA, CDR2 SQIVND (reference sequence). CDR3 length: 13 residues. V was shortened by 1 base and J by 7 bases, with 7 bases between the two germline ends. The chain's CDR3 is CASSIVSGGELFF. In DNA form, the CDR3 reads TGTGCCAGTAGTATAGTATCGGGCGGGGAGCTGTTTTTT.

The chain is built from TRBV13 and TRBJ2-7; TRBD1 matches 9 bases. There are 14 residues in the CDR3. Germline CDR1 reads PRHDT; CDR2 reads FYEKMQ (reference sequence). V lost 3 bases to trimming and J lost 4 bases; unmatched junction nucleotides: 4. The CDR3 region has the DNA TGTGCCAGCAGCTTGGGACAGGGTATTTACGAGCAGTACTTC. Protein: CASSLGQGIYEQYF.

The chain couples TRBV5-8 to TRBJ1-5; 9 nucleotides match TRBD1. Unmatched junction bases numbered 5, after V lost 4 bases and J lost 3 bases. Germline values: CDR1 SGHTS, CDR2 YDEGEE. The length of the CDR3 is 15 residues. The CDR3: CASSLGQGYNQPQHF. In DNA, the CDR3 is TGTGCCAGCAGCCTCGGACAGGGGTACAATCAGCCCCAGCATTTT.

The chain carries TRBV13 and TRBJ2-7; D is perhaps TRBD2 (6 bases). V was pared by 6 bases and J by 7 bases, with 19 bases between. In germline, CDR1 is PRHDT, CDR2 FYEKMQ (reference sequence). The CDR3 contains 14 residues. This CDR3 is CASSQGASGGEQYF. The CDR3 DNA sequence: TGTGCCAGCAGTCAAGGGGCGTCCGGGGGAGAGCAGTACTTC.

The chain is built from TRBV27 and TRBJ2-6; D gene uncertain. The V end lost 5 bases, the J end lost 0 bases, and 17 bases lay between the germline ends. This CDR3 is 18 amino acids long. The germline gives CDR1 MNHEY, CDR2 SMNVEV (reference sequence). The CDR3 bases are TGTGCCAGCAGTCGTAATTGGGCCCAGAGCTCTGGGGCCAACGTCCTGACTTTC. This sequence encodes CASSRNWAQSSGANVLTF.

V is TRBV29-1 and J is TRBJ2-2; TRBD1 matches 7 bases. This CDR3 region has 14 residues. CDR1 SQVTM and CDR2 ANQGSEA come from the germline V gene. V gave up 3 bases and J gave up 7 bases; unmatched junction bases: 8. The CDR3 region has the DNA TGCAGCGTTGATTCGACAGGGTCGGGCGGGGAGCTGTTTTTT. Amino acids: CSVDSTGSGGELFF.

The chain employs TRBV29-1 and TRBJ2-1; 13 positions match TRBD2. From germline, CDR1 is SQVTM and CDR2 ANQGSEA. After removal of 6 bases from V and 0 bases from J, the junction contained 8 bases not matched to a gene. The CDR3 spans 17 residues. The CDR3 sequence is CSVRLAGGHSSYNEQFF. DNA of the CDR3: TGCAGCGTCAGACTAGCGGGGGGACATAGCTCCTACAATGAGCAGTTCTTC.

The rearrangement uses TRBV6-5 and TRBJ2-1, with TRBD2 matching 8 bases. After removal of 6 bases from V and 8 bases from J, the junction contained 12 bases not matched to a gene. CDR3 length equals 15 residues. Germline-derived CDR1 and CDR2 are MNHEY and SVGAGI. In DNA form, the CDR3 reads TGTGCCAGCAGGTACCTCCCGGGGGGGGCATATGAGCAGTTCTTC. It is translated as CASRYLPGGAYEQFF.

The chain combines TRBV7-9 with TRBJ1-4; a weak D match, TRBD1 (6 bases). Germline-derived CDR1 and CDR2 are SEHNR and FQNEAQ (reference sequence). Trimming removed 2 bases from V and 8 bases from J, with 12 bases in between. The CDR3 contains 14 residues. CDR3 in amino acids: CASSLTPGVEKLFF. CDR3 bases: TGTGCCAGCAGCTTAACTCCAGGGGTCGAAAAACTGTTTTTT. The entire variable domain, with the rest obtained from reference TRBV7-9 and TRBJ1-4, is as follows: DTGVSQNPRHKITKRGQNVTFRCDPISEHNRLYWYRQTLGQGPEFLTYFQNEAQLEKSRLLSDRFSAERPKGSFSTLEIQRTEQGDSAMYLCASSLTPGVEKLFFGSGTQLSVL.

This chain uses TRBV18 with TRBJ2-7; 8 nucleotides match TRBD1. CDR3 size: 15 residues. With 6 bases clipped from V and 6 bases from J, the junction kept 13 bases outside the gene matches. Per the germline V gene, CDR1 is KGHSH and CDR2 is LQKENI. The CDR3 DNA sequence: TGTGCCAGCTCTCCGACGTCGTCAGGGGGCTCCGAGCAGTACTTC. Protein: CASSPTSSGGSEQYF.

The chain carries TRBV11-2 and TRBJ1-2; no clear D gene. The length of the CDR3 is 12 residues. Trimming removed 4 bases from V and 6 bases from J, with 9 bases in between. CDR1 and CDR2 from the germline V gene are SGHAT and FQNNGV. The CDR3 DNA follows: TGTGCCAGCAGCTCCGAGGGAGATGGCTACACCTTC. Amino acid sequence: CASSSEGDGYTF.